This T cell receptor (beta chain) came from a study of T cells in Graves' hyperthyroidism and ophthalmopathy. Study findings and constraints: Researchers report that a 13 V-J model separated ophthalmopathy from stable hyperthyroidism. Most clonotypes that expanded in the thyroid above 0.001 also showed up in blood. Ophthalmopathy, as predicted by the model, came a median about seven months after the prediction.

For this clonotype: Antigen: not known.

PBMCs stemmed from over 7.5 ml fresh peripheral blood. Deletions cut 2 bases from V and 0 bases from J, with 7 bases between. The V gene's germline CDR1 is DFQATT and CDR2 SNEGSKA (reference sequence). This CDR3 has 13 amino acids. What was amplified from RNA transcripts were TCR beta CDR3 regions. With the HTBI primer set, the TCR CDR3 went through a first round of RT-PCR. A single record per CDR3 protein comes from TCRdb applying MiXCR to the multiplex PCR reads. The sample has over 700,000 distinct CDR3 sequences; approximately 18% are singletons. This chain joins TRBV20-1 and TRBJ1-1; D is undetermined. This sequence was found in a woman between 45 and 65 years old with Graves' hyperthyroidism that later progressed to Graves' ophthalmopathy. The sample taken for sequencing was blood. CDR3 region: CSARTQLNTEAFF. The CDR3 nucleotides read TGCAGTGCTAGAACCCAGTTGAACACTGAAGCTTTCTTT.